One sample yielded the 21 T cell receptor beta chains listed below, sequenced in a study of blood T cell repertoires in COVID-19. Profiling relied on immunoSEQ multiplex PCR, and the TCRdb table lists in-frame clones only, not all of them. The table records fewer than 250,000 clones, roughly 82% of them present only once. Material for sequencing was peripheral blood. The receptors originated from a woman aged 55-75 years with COVID-19, enrolled during active disease.

The gene calls are TRBV29-1 and TRBJ2-1, with 7 nucleotides matching TRBD1. The germline gives CDR1 SQVTM, CDR2 ANQGSEA. The CDR3 contains 13 residues. The V segment lost 5 bases and the J segment 5 bases; nucleotides outside the gene matches: 6. CDR3 coding DNA: TGCAGCGTTTACAGGGGTTCCCACAATGAGCAGTTCTTC. As protein: CSVYRGSHNEQFF.

The J gene is TRBJ2-7, the V gene TRBV11-3; D unclear. This CDR3 comprises 14 residues. V lost 1 base and J lost 5, with 12 bases in between. CDR1 and CDR2 (germline): SGHNT, YENEEA. CDR3 region: CASSLGPGSHEQYF. The CDR3 bases are TGTGCCAGCAGCTTAGGTCCCGGGTCCCACGAGCAGTACTTC.

J is TRBJ2-2 and V is TRBV27; D is ambiguous. CDR1 and CDR2 (germline): MNHEY, SMNVEV (reference sequence). The CDR3 consists of 13 residues. Trimming took off 4 bases at V and 8 bases at J, with 11 bases between the two ends. The CDR3 loop reads CASSSGSSGELFF. The CDR3 DNA reads TGTGCCAGCAGTTCCGGGTCCTCGGGGGAGCTGTTTTTT.

The J gene is TRBJ1-6, the V gene TRBV2; 7 bases are a match to TRBD1. The CDR3 consists of 13 residues. CDR1 is SNHLY and CDR2 is FYNNEI in the germline V gene. Unmatched junction bases numbered 4, after V lost 4 bases and J lost 10 bases. CDR3 in amino acids: CASSADRDSPLHF. The CDR3, as DNA: TGTGCCAGCAGTGCAGACAGGGACTCACCCCTCCACTTT.

The V gene is TRBV5-6, the J gene TRBJ1-2, with TRBD1 matching 7 bases. Germline CDR1 is SGHDT and CDR2 is YYEEEE. The CDR3 is 12 residues long. The V segment lost 7 bases and the J segment 0 bases; nucleotides outside the gene matches: 0. The CDR3 sequence is CASGQANYGYTF. The CDR3 DNA is TGTGCCAGCGGACAGGCTAACTATGGCTACACCTTC.

J is TRBJ2-5 and V is TRBV29-1; D uncertain. From germline, CDR1 is SQVTM and CDR2 ANQGSEA. CDR3 length: 13 residues. V lost 3 bases and J 5 bases, leaving 13 bases between the germline ends. The CDR3 is CSVERPPGETQYF. In DNA form, the CDR3 reads TGCAGCGTTGAGCGGCCCCCTGGGGAGACCCAGTACTTC.

The rearrangement uses TRBV11-3 and TRBJ2-3; 8 bases line up with TRBD2. The CDR3 length is 15 residues. J lost 1 base, V lost 5 bases, and 5 bases had no gene match. Germline-derived CDR1 and CDR2 are SGHNT and YENEEA. CDR3 DNA: TGTGCCAGCAGCCGAACTAGCGGTGGCACAGATACGCAGTATTTT. Protein: CASSRTSGGTDTQYF.

The J gene is TRBJ1-4, the V gene TRBV19; 7 bases fit TRBD1. The CDR3 loop spans 15 amino acids. From germline, CDR1 is LNHDA and CDR2 SQIVND (reference sequence). J gave up 8 bases and V 8 bases, and 14 bases lay outside the gene matches. The CDR3 loop reads CASGPYRGSGEKLFF. For the CDR3, the DNA is TGTGCCAGTGGACCCTACAGGGGCTCAGGAGAAAAACTGTTTTTT.

The chain has TRBV5-4 and TRBJ2-3; TRBD2 is a possible D gene (6 bases). The CDR3 runs to 16 residues. The germline V gene encodes CDR1 SGHNT and CDR2 YYREEE (reference sequence). With 5 bases removed from V and 2 bases from J, the gap between germline ends came to 18 bases. Here the CDR3 reads CASRLYAGGFTDTQYF. The DNA of the CDR3 is TGTGCCAGCAGACTTTACGCCGGGGGATTCACAGATACGCAGTATTTT.

The chain has TRBV7-3 and TRBJ2-1, with 12 bases lining up with TRBD2. The CDR3 runs 15 residues. CDR1 is SGHTA and CDR2 is FQGTGA in the germline V gene. J was trimmed by 5 bases and V by 6 bases; bases with no gene match: 5. CDR3 bases: TGTGCCAGCAGTCTAGCGGGAGGGCCTAACAATGAGCAGTTCTTC. It codes for CASSLAGGPNNEQFF.

The chain couples TRBV5-6 to TRBJ2-5; D unresolved. Germline loops: CDR1 SGHDT, CDR2 YYEEEE. The V end lost 4 bases, the J end lost 7 bases, and 11 bases lay between the germline ends. The CDR3 runs 12 residues. For the CDR3, the DNA is TGTGCCAGCAGCCTAATGCGAGGGACCCAGTACTTC. Translation: CASSLMRGTQYF.

The chain combines TRBV5-4 with TRBJ1-3; weak D call: TRBD1 (5 bases). The CDR3 covers 15 residues. The germline V gene encodes CDR1 SGHNT and CDR2 YYREEE (reference sequence). The V end was cut by 2 bases, the J end by 1 base, with 10 bases between. CDR3 nucleotides: TGTGCCAGCAGCTTAGCAGGGCCGTCTGGAAACACCATATATTTT. It specifies CASSLAGPSGNTIYF.

The rearrangement links TRBV5-4 to TRBJ1-2, with D perhaps TRBD1 (5 bases). From germline, CDR1 is SGHNT and CDR2 YYREEE (reference sequence). The CDR3 runs 13 residues. Trimming left V 6 bases short and J 8 bases short, with 17 bases between. CDR3 loop: CASINKGEGGYTF. CDR3 in DNA: TGTGCCAGCATTAACAAAGGGGAGGGGGGCTACACCTTC.

The chain has TRBV6-1 and TRBJ2-2, with D unclear. V was shortened by 2 bases and J by 1 base, with 11 bases between the two germline ends. The CDR3 totals 16 residues. Germline values: CDR1 MNHNS, CDR2 SASEGT. CDR3 coding DNA: TGTGCCAGCAGTGAAAGAGGCCAGTTGAACACCGGGGAGCTGTTTTTT. Protein: CASSERGQLNTGELFF.

The chain joins TRBV5-1 to TRBJ1-2; TRBD1 matches at 7 bases. The trim removed 4 bases at V and 8 bases at J, leaving 14 bases unmatched. The germline CDR1 and CDR2 sequences are SGHRS and YFSETQ. This CDR3 contains 15 residues. The CDR3 loop reads CASSPERGQIRGYTF. The CDR3 DNA follows: TGCGCCAGCAGCCCGGAAAGGGGACAGATACGGGGCTACACCTTC. The complete variable domain, with remaining parts taken from reference TRBV5-1 and TRBJ1-2, reads KAGVTQTPRYLIKTRGQQVTLSCSPISGHRSVSWYQQTPGQGLQFLFEYFSETQRNKGNFPGRFSGRQFSNSRSEMNVSTLELGDSALYLCASSPERGQIRGYTFGSGTRLTVV.

This clone came up once. The chain joins TRBV5-1 to TRBJ2-2; 7 nucleotides agree with TRBD1. The V and J ends lost 1 base and 1 base, in that order; junction bases with no gene match: 4. Germline assignment: CDR1 SGHRS and CDR2 YFSETQ. This CDR3 region has 16 residues. The CDR3 loop is CASSLFRTGNTGELFF. The CDR3 DNA reads TGCGCCAGCAGCTTGTTTAGGACAGGGAACACCGGGGAGCTGTTTTTT.

This clone was recorded only once. The chain carries TRBV7-9 and TRBJ1-2; TRBD1 matches at 11 bases. CDR3 length: 15 residues. The V segment lost 5 bases and the J segment 4 bases; nucleotides outside the gene matches: 6. Germline V gene lookup returns CDR1 SEHNR and CDR2 FQNEAQ (reference sequence). In nucleotides, the CDR3 is TGTGCCAGCAGCAACAGGGACAGGGGGATCTATGGCTACACCTTC. This translates into CASSNRDRGIYGYTF.

The chain carries TRBV6-2 or TRBV6-3 and TRBJ2-1; TRBD2 matches 15 bases. The germline gives CDR1 MNHEY, CDR2 SVGEGT. The length of the CDR3 is 14 residues. V lost 2 bases and J lost 10; bases outside the gene matches: 0. The CDR3 bases are TGTGCCAGCAGTTACGGGACTAGCGGGGGGGAGCAGTTCTTC. Translated, it gives CASSYGTSGGEQFF.

Only a few counts were recorded for this clone. The sample has other DNA sequences that encode this CDR3 too. The J gene is TRBJ1-1, the V gene TRBV7-6; no definite D call. This CDR3 spans 13 amino acids. V was pared by 1 base and J by 2 bases, with 5 bases between. CDR1 and CDR2 (germline): SGHVS, FNYEAQ. The CDR3: CASSLDLNTEAFF. The CDR3 DNA follows: TGTGCCAGCAGCTTAGACCTAAACACTGAAGCTTTCTTT. Based on the CDR3 plus reference TRBV7-6 and TRBJ1-1, the full variable domain is GAGVSQSPRYKVTKRGQDVALRCDPISGHVSLYWYRQALGQGPEFLTYFNYEAQQDKSGLPNDRFSAERPEGSISTLTIQRTEQRDSAMYRCASSLDLNTEAFFGQGTRLTVV.

This clone was counted ten times or more. The J gene is TRBJ2-1, the V gene TRBV24-1; the match to TRBD1 covers 9 bases. J lost 2 bases, V lost 4 bases, and 5 bases had no gene match. Germline V gene lookup returns CDR1 KGHDR and CDR2 SFDVKD. The CDR3 has 16 amino acids. CDR3 loop: CATSELQGAPYNEQFF. In DNA, the CDR3 is TGTGCCACCAGTGAGTTACAGGGGGCACCCTACAATGAGCAGTTCTTC.

In its sample, this clone was seen a few times. Other DNA sequences of this sample code for an identical CDR3. This sequence joins TRBV28 and TRBJ1-2; 8 nucleotides line up with TRBD1. With 5 bases clipped from V and 6 bases from J, the junction kept 11 bases outside the gene matches. From germline, CDR1 is MDHEN and CDR2 SYDVKM. The length of the CDR3 is 15 residues. CDR3 nucleotide sequence: TGTGCCAGCAGTGGCGCTGGACAGGGAAAAAATGGCTACACCTTC. Translated, it gives CASSGAGQGKNGYTF.